This passage covers 18 T cell receptor beta chains from one sample sequenced in a study of early T cells in non-severe SARS-CoV-2 infection. TCRdb recomputed calls from the 5' RACE reads with MiXCR, one row per CDR3 protein. The table has roughly 86,000 distinct CDR3 sequences, approximately 15% seen once. The sequencing input was whole blood. The receptors come from an adult who was a healthcare worker with PCR-confirmed SARS-CoV-2 infection or an uninfected control (not recorded which).

The V and J genes are TRBV2 and TRBJ1-6, with 10 bases fitting TRBD1. Germline assignment: CDR1 SNHLY and CDR2 FYNNEI. J lost 12 bases, V lost 6 bases, and 8 bases had no gene match. The CDR3 is 14 amino acids. CDR3 amino acids: CASRGDRGPQPLHF. The CDR3 DNA reads TGTGCCAGCAGAGGGGACAGGGGACCTCAACCCCTCCACTTT. Based on the CDR3 plus reference TRBV2 and TRBJ1-6, the full variable domain is EPEVTQTPSHQVTQMGQEVILRCVPISNHLYFYWYRQILGQKVEFLVSFYNNEISEKSEIFDDQFSVERPDGSNFTLKIRSTKLEDSAMYFCASRGDRGPQPLHFGNGTRLTVT.

The gene calls are TRBV4-1 and TRBJ2-7; 8 nucleotides line up with TRBD2. Germline trimming cut 1 base from V and 7 bases from J; bases unmatched to any gene: 12. CDR3 size: 16 residues. CDR1 is MGHRA, CDR2 YSYEKL, per germline. Here the CDR3 reads CASSQGTRGAKGEQYV. The CDR3 DNA follows: TGCGCCAGCAGCCAAGGAACGCGGGGGGCAAAGGGGGAGCAGTACGTC.

At least ten counts were recorded for this clonotype. This chain links TRBV4-1 with TRBJ2-3; 8 bases align to TRBD1. CDR1 and CDR2 from the germline V gene are MGHRA and YSYEKL. The V gene end was trimmed by 6 bases and the J gene end by 2 bases; junction bases not matched to a gene: 7. This CDR3 is built from 15 residues. CDR3 sequence reads: CASRPGQAFTDTQYF. In DNA, the CDR3 is TGCGCCAGCAGGCCGGGACAGGCCTTCACAGATACGCAGTATTTT.

The chain carries TRBV30 and TRBJ1-6; D gene unclear. The CDR3 has 13 amino acids. V was pared by 4 bases and J by 5 bases, with 9 bases between. The germline V gene encodes CDR1 GTSNPN and CDR2 SVGIG (reference sequence). The DNA of the CDR3 is TGTGCCTGGATGGGTAATAATAATTCACCCCTCCACTTT. As protein: CAWMGNNNSPLHF.

The rearrangement joins TRBV7-2 to TRBJ2-3; D ambiguous. This CDR3 is 14 amino acids long. Germline CDR1 SGHTA, CDR2 FQGNSA. V was cut by 1 base and J by 6 bases, with 11 bases left in between. The CDR3 loop reads CASSLGQRFDTQYF. The CDR3 region has the DNA TGTGCCAGCAGCTTAGGCCAGCGCTTTGATACGCAGTATTTT.

This clonotype came up many times. The chain carries TRBV4-1 and TRBJ2-2; D possibly corresponds to TRBD2 (6 bases). Germline CDR1 is MGHRA and CDR2 is YSYEKL. The CDR3 extends over 16 amino acids. V was cut by 6 bases and J by 0 bases, with 14 bases left in between. CDR3 in DNA: TGCGCCAGCAGACCCATATCGGGGGCGAACACCGGGGAGCTGTTTTTT. This sequence encodes CASRPISGANTGELFF.

CDR3 sequence (DNA): TGCGCCAGCAGCTTGCCCCTTGCAGGTTCACCCCTCCACTTT. This gives the protein CASSLPLAGSPLHF. V gene TRBV5-1 combines with J gene TRBJ1-6; unclear D gene. Trimming removed 1 base from V and 9 bases from J, with 11 bases in between. Germline values: CDR1 SGHRS, CDR2 YFSETQ. This CDR3 is built from 14 residues.

The rearrangement uses TRBV20-1 and TRBJ1-5; no clear D gene. V lost 3 bases and J 2 bases, leaving 8 bases between the germline ends. The CDR3 runs to 13 residues. Per germline, CDR1 DFQATT and CDR2 SNEGSKA (reference sequence). The DNA for the CDR3 is TGCAGTGCTAGGGAGTGGGGCAATCAGCCCCAGCATTTT. It translates to CSAREWGNQPQHF.

The V and J genes are TRBV20-1 and TRBJ2-7; perhaps TRBD2 as D (6 bases). CDR1 is DFQATT, CDR2 SNEGSKA, per germline (reference sequence). V lost 0 bases and J lost 6, with 9 bases in between. The CDR3 extends over 12 amino acids. DNA for the CDR3: TGCAGTGCTAGAGAGGGGGGAAGCGAGCAGTACGTC. This gives the protein CSAREGGSEQYV.

V is TRBV11-2 and J is TRBJ1-2, with a tentative D call TRBD1 (5 bases). V was shortened by 3 bases and J by 2 bases, with 10 bases between the two germline ends. The CDR3 covers 14 residues. The germline CDR1 and CDR2 sequences are SGHAT and FQNNGV. The CDR3 nucleotides read TGTGCCAGCAGCTTCGCGGGACGGAACTATGGCTACACCTTC. This encodes CASSFAGRNYGYTF.

The chain links TRBV11-2 to TRBJ1-1; D remains unclear. The CDR3 totals 14 residues. The germline CDR1 and CDR2 sequences are SGHAT and FQNNGV. V was cut by 1 base and J by 3 bases, with 9 bases left in between. As DNA, the CDR3 is TGTGCCAGCAGCTTAGGTGGCACCCACACTGAAGCTTTCTTT. Protein product: CASSLGGTHTEAFF.

In its sample, this clonotype was seen a few times. The chain's CDR3 is CSAKQANQPQHF. The CDR3 region has the DNA TGCAGTGCAAAACAGGCGAATCAGCCCCAGCATTTT. The V and J genes are TRBV20-1 and TRBJ1-5; TRBD1 might be the D (5 bases). This CDR3 has 12 residues. Germline assignment: CDR1 DFQATT and CDR2 SNEGSKA (reference sequence). Trimming cost V 6 bases and J 4 bases, with 10 bases left between them.

The V gene is TRBV4-1, the J gene TRBJ1-3; no definite D call. The germline CDR1 and CDR2 sequences are MGHRA and YSYEKL. The CDR3 covers 16 residues. Trimming cost V 5 bases and J 0 bases, with 14 bases left between them. CDR3 loop: CASSTRTGVSGNTIYF. The CDR3 DNA follows: TGCGCCAGCAGCACACGGACGGGAGTCTCTGGAAACACCATATATTTT.

The sample holds a few counts of this clonotype. The rearrangement joins TRBV20-1 to TRBJ2-4; tentative D call: TRBD2 (6 bases). This CDR3 is built from 16 residues. V shed 1 base and J shed 8 bases, with 21 bases lying between them. Germline loops: CDR1 DFQATT, CDR2 SNEGSKA (reference sequence). CDR3 region: CSARALDGREIDIQYF. In nucleotides, the CDR3 is TGCAGTGCTAGAGCTCTGGACGGCCGGGAGATAGACATTCAGTACTTC.

A few counts support this clonotype. J is TRBJ1-4 and V is TRBV6-6; no reliable D call. The CDR3 is made up of 14 amino acids. V was cut by 6 bases and J by 4 bases, with 12 bases left in between. Per the germline V gene, CDR1 is MNHNY and CDR2 is SVGAGI (reference sequence). This chain's CDR3 is CASRGGGLNEKLFF. CDR3 nucleotides: TGTGCCAGCAGGGGCGGAGGGCTTAATGAAAAACTGTTTTTT.

The chain employs TRBV12-3 or TRBV12-4 and TRBJ1-4; no reliable D call. V dropped 0 bases and J dropped 3 bases, with 14 bases sitting between them. The CDR3 is 17 residues long. This CDR3 reads CASSLANLVGANEKLFF. In DNA, the CDR3 is TGTGCCAGCAGTTTAGCCAACCTAGTAGGAGCTAATGAAAAACTGTTTTTT.

V is TRBV5-1 and J is TRBJ2-3; D unresolved. This CDR3 has 16 amino acids. V lost 1 base to trimming and J lost 2 bases, with 14 bases between them. Per the germline V gene, CDR1 is SGHRS and CDR2 is YFSETQ. CDR3 amino acids: CASSLRAAAYTDTQYF. In nucleotides, the CDR3 is TGCGCCAGCAGCTTGAGGGCCGCCGCCTACACAGATACGCAGTATTTT.

CDR3 loop: CACPGHGRSGYTF. CDR3 bases: TGTGCCTGTCCGGGACATGGAAGGAGTGGCTACACCTTC. The chain carries TRBV30 and TRBJ1-2; D possibly corresponds to TRBD1 (6 bases). Germline CDR1 GTSNPN, CDR2 SVGIG (reference sequence). The V gene lost 6 bases and the J gene lost 7 bases, with 18 bases spanning the gap. There are 13 residues in the CDR3. Full variable domain (missing parts from reference TRBV30 and TRBJ1-2): SQTIHQWPATLVQPVGSPLSLECTVEGTSNPNLYWYRQAAGRGLQLLFYSVGIGQISSEVPQNLSASRPQDRQFILSSKKLLLSDSGFYLCACPGHGRSGYTFGSGTRLTVV.